This TCR beta chain was found in a study of post-analysis software for immune sequencing data. About the research overall: There were relapsing-remitting, secondary progressive and progressive-relapsing multiple sclerosis among the disease courses included. Points from the study as a whole: In patients, about 5 TRBV segments were more frequent than in controls, with TRBV5-6, TRBV5-1 and TRBV20-1 among them.

Unique-molecular-identifier-tagged TCR beta cDNA libraries were used. TCRdb reprocessed the PCR reads via MiXCR and lists one record per CDR3 protein. The table has roughly 150,000 distinct CDR3 sequences, about 34% seen once. Germline V gene sequence: CDR1 SSHAT, CDR2 FNYEAQ (reference sequence). This CDR3 comprises 15 residues. In its sample, this clonotype ranks as medium-sized (0.01 to 0.1%). The antigen is undetermined. A read error may produce the germline difference seen at one junction end. The sequenced sample was blood, obtained after autologous hematopoietic stem cell transplantation. The TCR originated in a girl under 18 with multiple sclerosis. The genes are TRBV7-7 and TRBJ2-1; TRBD2 agrees at 10 bases. CDR3 loop: CASSLRAGGYNEQFF. DNA for the CDR3: TGTGCTAGCAGCTTAAGAGCGGGAGGGTACAATGAGCAGTTCTTC.